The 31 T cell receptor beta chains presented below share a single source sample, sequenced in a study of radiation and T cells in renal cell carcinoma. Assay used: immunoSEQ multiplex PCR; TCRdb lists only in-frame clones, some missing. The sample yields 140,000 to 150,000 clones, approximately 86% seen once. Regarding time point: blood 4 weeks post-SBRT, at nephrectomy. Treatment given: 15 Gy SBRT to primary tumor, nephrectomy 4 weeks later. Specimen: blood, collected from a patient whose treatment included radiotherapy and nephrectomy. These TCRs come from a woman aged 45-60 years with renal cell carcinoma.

This CDR3 is CASSKGASTNEKLFF. DNA for the CDR3: TGTGCCAGCAGCAAAGGGGCGTCAACTAATGAAAAACTGTTTTTT. This chain links TRBV21-1 with TRBJ1-4; the D segment call TRBD1 is taken from the table without a DNA check. TRBV21-1 is a listed pseudogene. CDR3 length: 15 amino acids.

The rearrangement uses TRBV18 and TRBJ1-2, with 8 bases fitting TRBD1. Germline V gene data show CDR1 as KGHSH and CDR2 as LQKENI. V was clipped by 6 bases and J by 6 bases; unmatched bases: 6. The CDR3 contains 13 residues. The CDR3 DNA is TGTGCCAGCTCCCAACAGGGGGAAGATGGCTACACCTTC. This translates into CASSQQGEDGYTF.

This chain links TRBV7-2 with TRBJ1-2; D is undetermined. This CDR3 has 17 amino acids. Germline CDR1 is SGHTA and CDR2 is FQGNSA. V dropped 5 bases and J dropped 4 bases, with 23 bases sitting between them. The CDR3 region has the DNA TGTGCCAGCAGCCCCCCGCCGAGCCCCGAGGATTTCTATGGCTACACCTTC. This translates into CASSPPPSPEDFYGYTF.

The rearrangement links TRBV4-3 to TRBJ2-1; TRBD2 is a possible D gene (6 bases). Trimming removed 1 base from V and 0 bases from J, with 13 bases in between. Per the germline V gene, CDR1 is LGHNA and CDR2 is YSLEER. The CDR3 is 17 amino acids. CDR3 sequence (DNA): TGCGCCAGCAGCCAAGTGAGAGCGGGCGCCTCCTACAATGAGCAGTTCTTC. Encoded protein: CASSQVRAGASYNEQFF.

The CDR3 bases are TGTGCCAGCTCACCACCACTAGCGGGACACACAGATACGCAGTATTTT. Its protein is CASSPPLAGHTDTQYF. The rearrangement uses TRBV18 and TRBJ2-3, with TRBD2 identical over 10 bases. Germline V gene data show CDR1 as KGHSH and CDR2 as LQKENI. The CDR3 has 16 amino acids. With 0 bases clipped from V and 2 bases from J, the junction kept 2 bases outside the gene matches.

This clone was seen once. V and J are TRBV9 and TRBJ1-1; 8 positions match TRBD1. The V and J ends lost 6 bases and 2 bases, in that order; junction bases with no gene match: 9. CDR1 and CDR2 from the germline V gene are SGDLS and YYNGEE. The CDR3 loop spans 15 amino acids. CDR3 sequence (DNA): TGTGCCAGCAATCAGGGGGCCACGCTTAACACTGAAGCTTTCTTT. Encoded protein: CASNQGATLNTEAFF.

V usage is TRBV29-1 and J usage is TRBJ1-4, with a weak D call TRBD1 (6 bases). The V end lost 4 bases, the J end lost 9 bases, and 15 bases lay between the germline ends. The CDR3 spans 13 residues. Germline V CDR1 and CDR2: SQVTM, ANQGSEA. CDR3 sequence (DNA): TGCAGCGTTGGACAGGCCGGGGACCAAAAACTGTTTTTT. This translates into CSVGQAGDQKLFF.

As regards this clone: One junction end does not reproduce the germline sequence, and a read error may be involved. CDR3 residues: CASSQGTSGIYEQYF. The CDR3 DNA follows: TGCGCCAGCAGCCAAGGGACTAGCGGGATTTACGAGCAGTACTTC. The V and J genes are TRBV5-4 and TRBJ2-7; 13 bases are a match to TRBD2. There are 15 residues in the CDR3. In germline, CDR1 is SGHNT, CDR2 YYREEE (reference sequence).

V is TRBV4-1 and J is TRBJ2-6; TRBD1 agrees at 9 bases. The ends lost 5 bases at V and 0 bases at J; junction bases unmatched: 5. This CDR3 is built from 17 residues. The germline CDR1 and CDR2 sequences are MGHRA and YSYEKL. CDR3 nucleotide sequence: TGCGCCAGCAGCTCCGGGACAGGGATCTCTGGGGCCAACGTCCTGACTTTC. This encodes CASSSGTGISGANVLTF.

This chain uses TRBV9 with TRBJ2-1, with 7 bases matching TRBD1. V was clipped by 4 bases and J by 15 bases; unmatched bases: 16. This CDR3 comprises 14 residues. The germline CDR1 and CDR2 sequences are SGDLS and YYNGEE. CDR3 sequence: CASSIHAGTEDAFF. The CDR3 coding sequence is TGTGCCAGCAGCATCCACGCCGGGACAGAGGACGCGTTCTTC.

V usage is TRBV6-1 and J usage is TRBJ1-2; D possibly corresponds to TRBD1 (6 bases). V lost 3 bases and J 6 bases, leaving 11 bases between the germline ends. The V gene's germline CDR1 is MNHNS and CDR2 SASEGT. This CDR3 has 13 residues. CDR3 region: CASSEGGRDGYTF. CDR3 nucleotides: TGTGCCAGCAGTGAGGGGGGCAGGGATGGCTACACCTTC.

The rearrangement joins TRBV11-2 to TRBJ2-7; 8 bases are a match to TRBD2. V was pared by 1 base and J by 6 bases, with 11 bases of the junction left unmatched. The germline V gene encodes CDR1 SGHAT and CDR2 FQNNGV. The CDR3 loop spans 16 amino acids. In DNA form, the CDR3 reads TGTGCCAGCAGCTTAGGGGGGCTAGCGGGTTCCCCCGAGCAGTACTTC. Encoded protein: CASSLGGLAGSPEQYF.

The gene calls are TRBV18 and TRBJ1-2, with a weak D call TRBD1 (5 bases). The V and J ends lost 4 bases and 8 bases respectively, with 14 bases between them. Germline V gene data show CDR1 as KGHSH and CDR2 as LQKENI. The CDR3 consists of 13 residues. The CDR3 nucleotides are TGTGCCAGCTCACTGGGGGATTCTGGAGGCTACACCTTC. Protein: CASSLGDSGGYTF.

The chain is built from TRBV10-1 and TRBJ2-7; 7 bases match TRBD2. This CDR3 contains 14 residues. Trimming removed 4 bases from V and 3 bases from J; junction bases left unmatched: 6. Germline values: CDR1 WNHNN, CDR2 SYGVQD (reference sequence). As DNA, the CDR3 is TGCGCCAGCAGTGTAAGCGGGACCGGCTACGAGCAGTACTTC. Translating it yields CASSVSGTGYEQYF.

The CDR3, as DNA: TGTGCCAGCAGCTTATCGGGGCGGGGCAGCTCACCCCTCCACTTT. It specifies CASSLSGRGSSPLHF. This chain links TRBV7-2 with TRBJ1-6; perhaps TRBD1 as D (5 bases). CDR3 length: 15 residues. CDR1 and CDR2 from the germline V gene are SGHTA and FQGNSA. The V end lost 2 bases, the J end lost 10 bases, and 15 bases lay between the germline ends.

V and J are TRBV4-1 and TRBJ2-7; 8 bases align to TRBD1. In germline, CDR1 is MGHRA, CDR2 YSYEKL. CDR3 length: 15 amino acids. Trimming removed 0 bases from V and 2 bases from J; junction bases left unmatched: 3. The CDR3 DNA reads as TGCGCCAGCAGCCAAGAGGACAGGGAAGCCTACGAGCAGTACTTC. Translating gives CASSQEDREAYEQYF.

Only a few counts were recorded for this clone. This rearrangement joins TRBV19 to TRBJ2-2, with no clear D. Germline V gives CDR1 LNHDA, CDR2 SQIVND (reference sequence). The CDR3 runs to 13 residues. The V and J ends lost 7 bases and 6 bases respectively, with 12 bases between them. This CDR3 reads CASTPVTAGELFF. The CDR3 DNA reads TGTGCCAGTACCCCGGTTACGGCCGGGGAGCTGTTTTTT.

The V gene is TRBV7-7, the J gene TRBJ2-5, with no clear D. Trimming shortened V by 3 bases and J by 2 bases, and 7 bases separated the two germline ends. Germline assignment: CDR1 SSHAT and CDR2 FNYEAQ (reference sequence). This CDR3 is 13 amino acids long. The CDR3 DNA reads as TGTGCCAGCAGCTTCGGTGGGCAAGAGACCCAGTACTTC. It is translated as CASSFGGQETQYF.

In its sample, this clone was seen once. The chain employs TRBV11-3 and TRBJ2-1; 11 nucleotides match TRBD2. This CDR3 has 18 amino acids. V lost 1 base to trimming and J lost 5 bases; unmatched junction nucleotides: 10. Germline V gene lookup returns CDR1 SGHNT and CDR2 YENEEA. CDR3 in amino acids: CASSLGTGTSGSNNEQFF. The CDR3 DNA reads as TGTGCCAGCAGCTTAGGTACTGGCACTAGCGGGAGCAACAATGAGCAGTTCTTC.

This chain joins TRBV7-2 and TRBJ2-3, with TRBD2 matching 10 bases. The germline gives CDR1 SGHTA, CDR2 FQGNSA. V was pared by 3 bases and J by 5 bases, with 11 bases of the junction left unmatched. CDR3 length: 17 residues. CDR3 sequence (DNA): TGTGCCAGCAGCTTTTCTCCCAGCGGGAGGGTTAGAGATACGCAGTATTTT. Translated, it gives CASSFSPSGRVRDTQYF.

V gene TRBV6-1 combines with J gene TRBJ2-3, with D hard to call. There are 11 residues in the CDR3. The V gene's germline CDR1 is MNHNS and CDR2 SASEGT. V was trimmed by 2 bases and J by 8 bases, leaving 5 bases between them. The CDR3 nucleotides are TGTGCCAGCAGTGAACCTATTACGCAGTATTTT. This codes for CASSEPITQYF.

The CDR3 bases are TGTGCCATCACCAGACTAGCGGGGGGAACAGATACGCAGTATTTT. This translates into CAITRLAGGTDTQYF. The gene calls are TRBV10-3 and TRBJ2-3; the match to TRBD2 covers 13 bases. CDR1 ENHRY and CDR2 SYGVKD come from the germline V gene. V shed 7 bases, J shed 3 bases, and the junction held 4 bases outside the gene matches. This CDR3 spans 15 amino acids.

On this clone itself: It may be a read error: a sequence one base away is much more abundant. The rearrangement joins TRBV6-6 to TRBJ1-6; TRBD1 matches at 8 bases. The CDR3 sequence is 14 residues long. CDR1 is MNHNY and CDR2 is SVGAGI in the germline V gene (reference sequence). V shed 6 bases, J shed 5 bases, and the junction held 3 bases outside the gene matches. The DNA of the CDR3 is TGTGCCAGCAGAGGACAGGGAAATAATTCACCCCTCCACTTT. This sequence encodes CASRGQGNNSPLHF.

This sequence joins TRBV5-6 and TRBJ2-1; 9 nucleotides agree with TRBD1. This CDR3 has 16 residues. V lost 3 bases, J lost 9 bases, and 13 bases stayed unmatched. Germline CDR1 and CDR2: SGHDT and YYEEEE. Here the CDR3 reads CASSSIPGQGSGEQFF. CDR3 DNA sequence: TGTGCCAGCAGCTCAATACCGGGACAGGGATCAGGTGAGCAGTTCTTC.

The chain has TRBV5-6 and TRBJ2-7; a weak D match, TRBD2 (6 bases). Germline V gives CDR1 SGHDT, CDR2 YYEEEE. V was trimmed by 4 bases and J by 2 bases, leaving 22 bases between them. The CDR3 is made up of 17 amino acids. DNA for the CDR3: TGTGCCAGCAGCCCCTTAAGTGGCGGGATCACTACCTACGAGCAGTACTTC. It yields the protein CASSPLSGGITTYEQYF.

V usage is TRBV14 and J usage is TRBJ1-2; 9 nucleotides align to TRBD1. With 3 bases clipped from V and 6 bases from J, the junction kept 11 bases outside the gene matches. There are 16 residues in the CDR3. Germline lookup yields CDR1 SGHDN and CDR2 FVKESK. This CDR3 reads CASSHSRDRERDGYTF. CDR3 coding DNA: TGTGCCAGCAGCCATTCCCGGGACAGGGAGAGGGATGGCTACACCTTC.

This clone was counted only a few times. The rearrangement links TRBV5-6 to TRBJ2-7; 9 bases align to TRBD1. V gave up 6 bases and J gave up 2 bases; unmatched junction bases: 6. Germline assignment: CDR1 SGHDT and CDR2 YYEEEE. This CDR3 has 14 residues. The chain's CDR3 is CASNPTGGTYEQYF. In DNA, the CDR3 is TGTGCCAGCAACCCGACAGGGGGGACCTACGAGCAGTACTTC.

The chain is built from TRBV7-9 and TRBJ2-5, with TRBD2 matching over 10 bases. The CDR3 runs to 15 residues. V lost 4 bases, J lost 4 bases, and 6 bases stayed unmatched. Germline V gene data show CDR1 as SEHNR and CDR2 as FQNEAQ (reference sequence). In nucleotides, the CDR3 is TGTGCCAGCAGCTCATTAGCGGGGGGCGGAGAGACCCAGTACTTC. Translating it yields CASSSLAGGGETQYF.

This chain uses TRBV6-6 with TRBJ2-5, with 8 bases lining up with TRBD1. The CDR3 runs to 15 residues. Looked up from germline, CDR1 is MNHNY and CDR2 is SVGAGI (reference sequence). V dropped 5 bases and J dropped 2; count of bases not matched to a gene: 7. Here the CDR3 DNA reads TGTGCCAGCAGTAGCGCCGGGACAGGACAAGAGACCCAGTACTTC. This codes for CASSSAGTGQETQYF.

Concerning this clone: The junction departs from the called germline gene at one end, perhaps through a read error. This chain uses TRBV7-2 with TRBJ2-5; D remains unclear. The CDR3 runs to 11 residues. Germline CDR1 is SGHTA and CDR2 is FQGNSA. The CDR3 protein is CASSSLESQYF. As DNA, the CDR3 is TGTGCCAGCAGCTCCCTAGAGAGCCAGTACTTC.

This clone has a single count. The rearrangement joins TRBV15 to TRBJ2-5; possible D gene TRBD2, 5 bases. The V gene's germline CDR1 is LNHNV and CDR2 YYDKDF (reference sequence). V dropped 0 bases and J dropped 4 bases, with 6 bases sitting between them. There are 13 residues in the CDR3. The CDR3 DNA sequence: TGTGCCACCAGCAGAGAACGGGGAGAGACCCAGTACTTC. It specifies CATSRERGETQYF.